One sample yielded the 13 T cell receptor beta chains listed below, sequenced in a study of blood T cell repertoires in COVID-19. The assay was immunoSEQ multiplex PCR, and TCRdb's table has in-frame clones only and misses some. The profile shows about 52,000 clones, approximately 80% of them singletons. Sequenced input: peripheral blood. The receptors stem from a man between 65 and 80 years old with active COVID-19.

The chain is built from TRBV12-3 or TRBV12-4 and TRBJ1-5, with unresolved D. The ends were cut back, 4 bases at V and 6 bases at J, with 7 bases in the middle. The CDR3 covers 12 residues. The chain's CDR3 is CASSSGRQPQHF. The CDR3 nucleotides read TGTGCCAGCAGTTCCGGTCGTCAGCCCCAGCATTTT.

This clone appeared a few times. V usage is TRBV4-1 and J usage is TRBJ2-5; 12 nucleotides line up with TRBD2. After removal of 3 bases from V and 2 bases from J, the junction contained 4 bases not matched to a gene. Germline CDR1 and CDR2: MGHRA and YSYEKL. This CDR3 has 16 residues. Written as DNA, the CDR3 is TGCGCCAGCAGCCAGGTCGGACTAGCGGGGCAAGAGACCCAGTACTTC. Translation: CASSQVGLAGQETQYF.

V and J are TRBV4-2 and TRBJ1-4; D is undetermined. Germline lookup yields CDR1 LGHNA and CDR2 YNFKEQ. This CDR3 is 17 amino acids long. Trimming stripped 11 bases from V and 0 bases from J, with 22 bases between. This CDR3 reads CASQNSASITTNEKLFF. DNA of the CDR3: TGTGCCTCCCAGAACAGTGCCAGCATCACAACTAATGAAAAACTGTTTTTT.

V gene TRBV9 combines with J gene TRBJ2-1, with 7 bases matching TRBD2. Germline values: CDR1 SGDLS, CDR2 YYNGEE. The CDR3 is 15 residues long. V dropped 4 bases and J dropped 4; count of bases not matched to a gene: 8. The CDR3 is CASSPELANYNEQFF. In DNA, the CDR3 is TGTGCCAGCAGCCCCGAACTAGCGAATTACAATGAGCAGTTCTTC.

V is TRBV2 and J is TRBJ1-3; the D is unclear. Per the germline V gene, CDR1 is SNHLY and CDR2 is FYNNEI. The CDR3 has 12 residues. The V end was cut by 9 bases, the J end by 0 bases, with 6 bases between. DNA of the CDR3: TGTGCCAGGAAGAGCTCTGGAAACACCATATATTTT. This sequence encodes CARKSSGNTIYF.

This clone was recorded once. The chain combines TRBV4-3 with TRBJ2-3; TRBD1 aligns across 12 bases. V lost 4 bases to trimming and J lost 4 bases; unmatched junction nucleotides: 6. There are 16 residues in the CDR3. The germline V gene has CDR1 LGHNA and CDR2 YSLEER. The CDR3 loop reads CASSPGTGGVSDTQYF. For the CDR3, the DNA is TGCGCCAGCAGCCCCGGGACAGGGGGCGTTTCAGATACGCAGTATTTT.

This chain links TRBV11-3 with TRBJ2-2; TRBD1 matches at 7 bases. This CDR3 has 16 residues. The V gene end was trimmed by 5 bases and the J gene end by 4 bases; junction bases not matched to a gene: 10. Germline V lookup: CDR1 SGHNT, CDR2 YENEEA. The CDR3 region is CASSPGEGAGTGELFF. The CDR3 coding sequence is TGTGCCAGCAGCCCCGGAGAGGGGGCTGGCACCGGGGAGCTGTTTTTT.

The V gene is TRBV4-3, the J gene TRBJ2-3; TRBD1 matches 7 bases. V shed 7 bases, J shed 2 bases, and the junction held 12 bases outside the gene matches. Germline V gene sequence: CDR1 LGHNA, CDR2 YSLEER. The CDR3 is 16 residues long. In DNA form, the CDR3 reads TGCGCCAGCAAAGTTACTTACGGGACAGACACAGATACGCAGTATTTT. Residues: CASKVTYGTDTDTQYF.

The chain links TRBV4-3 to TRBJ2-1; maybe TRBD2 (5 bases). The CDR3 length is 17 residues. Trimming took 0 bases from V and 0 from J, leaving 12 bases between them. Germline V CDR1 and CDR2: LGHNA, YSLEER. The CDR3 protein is CASSQDRETLSYNEQFF. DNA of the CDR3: TGCGCCAGCAGCCAAGATAGGGAGACTCTCTCCTACAATGAGCAGTTCTTC.

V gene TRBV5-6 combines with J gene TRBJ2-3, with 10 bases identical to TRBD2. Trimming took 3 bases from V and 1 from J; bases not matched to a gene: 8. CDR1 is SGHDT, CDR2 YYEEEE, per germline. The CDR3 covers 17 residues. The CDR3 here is CASSSLGLAGGTDTQYF. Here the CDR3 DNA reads TGTGCCAGCAGCTCACTCGGGCTAGCGGGGGGCACAGATACGCAGTATTTT.

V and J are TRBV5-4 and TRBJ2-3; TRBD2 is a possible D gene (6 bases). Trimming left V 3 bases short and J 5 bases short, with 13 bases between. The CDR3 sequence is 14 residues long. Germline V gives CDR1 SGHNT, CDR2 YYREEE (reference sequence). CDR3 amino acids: CASSSGEVIDTQYF. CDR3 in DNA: TGTGCCAGCAGCTCGGGGGAAGTAATAGATACGCAGTATTTT.

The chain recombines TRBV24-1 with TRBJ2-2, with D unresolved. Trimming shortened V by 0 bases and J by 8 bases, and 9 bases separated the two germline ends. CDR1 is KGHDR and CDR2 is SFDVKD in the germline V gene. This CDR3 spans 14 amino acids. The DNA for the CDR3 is TGTGCCACCAGTGATTTGGCGACGAGGGGGGAGCTGTTTTTT. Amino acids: CATSDLATRGELFF.

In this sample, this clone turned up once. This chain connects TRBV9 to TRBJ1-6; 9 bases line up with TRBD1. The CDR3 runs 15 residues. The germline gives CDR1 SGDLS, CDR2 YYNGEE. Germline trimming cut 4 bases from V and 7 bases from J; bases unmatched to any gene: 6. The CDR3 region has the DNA TGTGCCAGCAGCACACCGACAGGGGGAAATTCACCCCTCCACTTT. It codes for CASSTPTGGNSPLHF.